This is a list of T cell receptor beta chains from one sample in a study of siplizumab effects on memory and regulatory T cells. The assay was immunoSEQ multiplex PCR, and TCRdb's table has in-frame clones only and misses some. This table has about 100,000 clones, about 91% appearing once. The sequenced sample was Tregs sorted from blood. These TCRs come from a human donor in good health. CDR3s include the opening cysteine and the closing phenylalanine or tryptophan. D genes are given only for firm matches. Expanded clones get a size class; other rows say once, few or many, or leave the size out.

TGTGCCACCGCCCTGGGCTCTGGAAACACCATATATTTT,CATALGSGNTIYF,NA,TRBV15,NA,TRBJ1-3
TGTGCCAGCAGCTTTGCCTCAACGTCCGGAAACACCATATATTTT,CASSFASTSGNTIYF,NA,TRBV7-2,once,TRBJ1-3
TGTGCCAGCAGCCAAGATCGGCTAGCGGGAAATACGCAGTATTTT,CASSQDRLAGNTQYF,TRBD2,TRBV4-2,NA,TRBJ2-3
TGTGCCAGCTCACCTTTTTCGCTAGCGGGAGTCGAGCAGTACTTC,CASSPFSLAGVEQYF,TRBD2,TRBV18,once,TRBJ2-7
TGTGCCAGCCCAGTACAGGGATTGGATGGCTACACCTTC,CASPVQGLDGYTF,NA,TRBV6-9,NA,TRBJ1-2
TGTGCCAGTGGGTTAGGGGGCACTGAAGCTTTCTTT,CASGLGGTEAFF,NA,TRBV27,NA,TRBJ1-1
TGCGCCAGCACTGGACTAGCGGGAGCCGGGGAGCTGTTTTTT,CASTGLAGAGELFF,TRBD2,TRBV10-1,NA,TRBJ2-2
TGTGCCAGCAGTTTATTGGGGGACCAAGAGACCCAGTACTTC,CASSLLGDQETQYF,NA,TRBV27,NA,TRBJ2-5
TGTGCCTGGAGTCGGACGGGCGAGGGCTACACCTTC,CAWSRTGEGYTF,NA,TRBV30,NA,TRBJ1-2
TGTGCCAGCAGTGGCTATAACAGCCCCACGGGGCAGTTCTTC,CASSGYNSPTGQFF,NA,TRBV6-1,NA,TRBJ2-1
TGTGCCAGCAGCTGGGGAGGTAGTGGGGCCAACGTCCTGACTTTC,CASSWGGSGANVLTF,NA,TRBV5-4,NA,TRBJ2-6
TGTGCCAGCAGCTCGGACAGGCCGTCCTCTGGGGCCAACGTCCTGACTTTC,CASSSDRPSSGANVLTF,TRBD1,TRBV11-2,once,TRBJ2-6
TGTGCCAGCAGAAAACAGGGTGTCCATGGTAGGGCGAGTGGGTTTGAAGCTTTCTTT,CASRKQGVHGRASGFEAFF,NA,TRBV27,NA,TRBJ1-1
TGTGCCAGCAGAAGCAGGGGAAACGAGCAGTACTTC,CASRSRGNEQYF,NA,TRBV6-1,NA,TRBJ2-7
TGTGCCAGCAGCTTCTACGTTCGGGCCGGGGAGCTGTTTTTT,CASSFYVRAGELFF,NA,TRBV7-9,NA,TRBJ2-2
TGTGCCAGCAGCGTAGCCGGGAGCATGAACACTGAAGCTTTCTTT,CASSVAGSMNTEAFF,NA,TRBV9,NA,TRBJ1-1
TGCGCCAGCAGTGAGGGCGGGGAGACCCAGTACTTC,CASSEGGETQYF,NA,TRBV10-2,once,TRBJ2-5
TGCGCCAGCAGCCCGACAGGGAACTATGGCTACACCTTC,CASSPTGNYGYTF,TRBD1,TRBV4-1,NA,TRBJ1-2
TGTGCCAGCAGCTTGAATCCAGGCTACACAGATACGCAGTATTTT,CASSLNPGYTDTQYF,NA,TRBV5-4,once,TRBJ2-3
TGTGCCAGCAGTTTATTAGCGGGTATACGGAATGAGCAGTTCTTC,CASSLLAGIRNEQFF,TRBD2,TRBV27,NA,TRBJ2-1
TGTGCCAGCAGCCGAACCTCGGGGGAGGGCACTGAAGCTTTCTTT,CASSRTSGEGTEAFF,NA,TRBV7-2,NA,TRBJ1-1
TGCGCCAGCAGCCAAGATGACAGTTTAGCGGGAGTTCGTTACAATGAGCAGTTCTTC,CASSQDDSLAGVRYNEQFF,TRBD2,TRBV4-1,once,TRBJ2-1
TGTGCCGGCAGCCAAGAATTCGGACAGGGAAATGAAAAACTGTTTTTT,CAGSQEFGQGNEKLFF,TRBD1,TRBV14,NA,TRBJ1-4
TGTGCCAGCAGCCATACGGACAGGGCGTCCGAGCAGTACTTC,CASSHTDRASEQYF,TRBD1,TRBV7-9,NA,TRBJ2-7
TGTGCCTGGAGTGATGGACAGCGGAACACCGGGGAGCTGTTTTTT,CAWSDGQRNTGELFF,NA,TRBV30,NA,TRBJ2-2
TGTGCCAGCAGTCTTTTAGGGGCTTGGGCGCAGTATTTT,CASSLLGAWAQYF,NA,TRBV7-8,NA,TRBJ2-3
TGTGCCAGCAGGAGGGACGGGTCCTCTGGAAACACCATATATTTT,CASRRDGSSGNTIYF,NA,TRBV6-5,NA,TRBJ1-3
TGTGCCATCAGTGTTGAGGCAGGAATTCCCTATGGCTACACCTTC,CAISVEAGIPYGYTF,NA,TRBV10-3,NA,TRBJ1-2
TGCAGCGTTGAAGATCGAGTCGAAGCTTTCTTT,CSVEDRVEAFF,NA,TRBV29-1,NA,TRBJ1-1
TGTGCCAGCTCGCGACAGGGTAGGACTGAAGCTTTCTTT,CASSRQGRTEAFF,TRBD1,TRBV18,few,TRBJ1-1
TGTGCCAGTAGTGCGGGGACGCAAGAGACCCAGTACTTC,CASSAGTQETQYF,NA,TRBV19,NA,TRBJ2-5
TGTGCCAGCAGTATAACTAGCGGGACCTACAATGAGCAGTTCTTC,CASSITSGTYNEQFF,TRBD2,TRBV6-1,NA,TRBJ2-1
TGTGCCAGCAGTCCGGGGCCCTCTGGAAACACCATATATTTT,CASSPGPSGNTIYF,NA,TRBV28,NA,TRBJ1-3
TGTGCCAGTAGTGACTCGACGGCCTACTCTGGAAACACCATATATTTT,CASSDSTAYSGNTIYF,NA,TRBV19,NA,TRBJ1-3
TGTGCCAGCTCACTCACGGACAGGTCTAACTATGGCTACACCTTC,CASSLTDRSNYGYTF,TRBD1,TRBV18,NA,TRBJ1-2
TGTGCCAGCAGTCCTCTCCCTGGGGCTTTATATGGCTACACCTTC,CASSPLPGALYGYTF,NA,TRBV6-5,NA,TRBJ1-2
TGTGCCAGCAGTTCTGTAGGTGGCCCCTCCTACGAGCAGTACTTC,CASSSVGGPSYEQYF,NA,TRBV27,NA,TRBJ2-7
TGTGCCAGCAGTTCGCTGGGGGCGGTTGGCAATCAGCCCCAGCATTTT,CASSSLGAVGNQPQHF,NA,TRBV27,NA,TRBJ1-5
TGTGCCAGCTTAAACCCCCCCTCACAGGGAGGTCTCTACGAGCAGTACTTC,CASLNPPSQGGLYEQYF,NA,TRBV2,NA,TRBJ2-7
TGTGCCAGCAGCTTGGTGCAGAATTCACCCCTCCACTTT,CASSLVQNSPLHF,NA,TRBV7-3,NA,TRBJ1-6
TGCGCCAGCAGAGGAACTAGCTCTGGAAACACCATATATTTT,CASRGTSSGNTIYF,NA,TRBV5-1,NA,TRBJ1-3
TGTGCCACGCGACAGGCCTCTGGAAACACCATATATTTT,CATRQASGNTIYF,NA,TRBV19,NA,TRBJ1-3
TGCAGCGTGCGACAGGGTGTGGACACTGAAGCTTTCTTT,CSVRQGVDTEAFF,TRBD1,TRBV29-1,NA,TRBJ1-1
TGTGCCAGCAGCTTGTATCACGGGAGGACTCACTACGAGCAGTACTTC,CASSLYHGRTHYEQYF,TRBD2,TRBV7-6,NA,TRBJ2-7
TGTGCCAGCAGCCGCGCCGGAGCACTTTATGGCTACACCTTC,CASSRAGALYGYTF,NA,TRBV5-8,NA,TRBJ1-2
TGTGCCAGCAGCTTACGGACTAGCGGGAGACCAGATACGCAGTATTTT,CASSLRTSGRPDTQYF,TRBD2,TRBV7-8,NA,TRBJ2-3
TGTGCCAGCACCCTGCTCGGGTCCGGGGAGCTGTTTTTT,CASTLLGSGELFF,NA,TRBV27,NA,TRBJ2-2
TGTGCCAGCAGCACCCAATCGGGGAAAGATACGCAGTATTTT,CASSTQSGKDTQYF,NA,TRBV7-2,NA,TRBJ2-3
TGTGCCAGCAGTTCTAGCGGAAGCACAGATACGCAGTATTTT,CASSSSGSTDTQYF,TRBD2,TRBV28,NA,TRBJ2-3
TGTGCCAGCAGTCTGGACCGAAATCAGCCCCAGCATTTT,CASSLDRNQPQHF,NA,TRBV2,NA,TRBJ1-5